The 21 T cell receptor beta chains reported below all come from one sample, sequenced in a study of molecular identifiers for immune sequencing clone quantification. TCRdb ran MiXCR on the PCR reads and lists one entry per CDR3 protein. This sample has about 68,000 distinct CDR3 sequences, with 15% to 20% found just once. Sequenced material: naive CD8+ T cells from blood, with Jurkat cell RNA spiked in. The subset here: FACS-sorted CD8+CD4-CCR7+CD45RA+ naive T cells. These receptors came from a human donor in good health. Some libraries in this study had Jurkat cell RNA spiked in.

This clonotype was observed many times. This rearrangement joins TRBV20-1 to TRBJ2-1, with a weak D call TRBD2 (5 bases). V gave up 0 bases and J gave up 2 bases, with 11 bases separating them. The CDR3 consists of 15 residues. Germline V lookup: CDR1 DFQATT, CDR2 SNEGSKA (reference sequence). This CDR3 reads CSARDRRVAYNEQFF. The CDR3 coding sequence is TGCAGTGCTAGAGATAGGCGGGTGGCCTACAATGAGCAGTTCTTC.

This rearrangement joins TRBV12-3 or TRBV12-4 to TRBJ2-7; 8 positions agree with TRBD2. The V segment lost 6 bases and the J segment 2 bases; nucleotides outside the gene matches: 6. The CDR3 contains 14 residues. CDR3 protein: CASSPGLAAYEQYF. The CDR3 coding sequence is TGTGCCAGCAGCCCCGGACTAGCTGCCTACGAGCAGTACTTC.

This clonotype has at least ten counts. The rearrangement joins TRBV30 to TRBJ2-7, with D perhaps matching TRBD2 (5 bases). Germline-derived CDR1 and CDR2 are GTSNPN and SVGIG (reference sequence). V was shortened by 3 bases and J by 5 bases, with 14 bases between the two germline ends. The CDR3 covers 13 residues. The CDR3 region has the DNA TGTGCCTGGAGGGGGAGCCCCCCCGACGAGCAGTACTTC. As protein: CAWRGSPPDEQYF.

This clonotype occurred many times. The CDR3 loop reads CASSYSSGLGNQPQHF. The CDR3 coding sequence is TGTGCCAGCAGTTACTCGTCAGGGTTAGGCAATCAGCCCCAGCATTTT. The chain carries TRBV6-2 or TRBV6-3 and TRBJ1-5, with D perhaps TRBD1 (5 bases). The germline V gene encodes CDR1 MNHEY and CDR2 SVGEGT. Trimming pared 0 bases from V and 2 bases from J, leaving 11 bases between. The CDR3 length is 16 residues.

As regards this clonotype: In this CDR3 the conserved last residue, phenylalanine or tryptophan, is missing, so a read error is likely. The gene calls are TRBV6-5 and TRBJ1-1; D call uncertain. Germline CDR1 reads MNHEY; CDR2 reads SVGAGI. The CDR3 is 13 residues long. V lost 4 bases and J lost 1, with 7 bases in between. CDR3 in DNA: TGTGCCAGCAGTTCCAAGTCGAACACTGAAGCTTTCTCT. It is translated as CASSSKSNTEAFS.

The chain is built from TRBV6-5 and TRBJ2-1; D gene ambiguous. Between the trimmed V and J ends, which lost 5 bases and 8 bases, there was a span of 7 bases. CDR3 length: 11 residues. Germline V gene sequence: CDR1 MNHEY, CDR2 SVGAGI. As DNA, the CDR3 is TGTGCCAGCAGTGACTGTCATGAGCAGTTCTTC. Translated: CASSDCHEQFF.

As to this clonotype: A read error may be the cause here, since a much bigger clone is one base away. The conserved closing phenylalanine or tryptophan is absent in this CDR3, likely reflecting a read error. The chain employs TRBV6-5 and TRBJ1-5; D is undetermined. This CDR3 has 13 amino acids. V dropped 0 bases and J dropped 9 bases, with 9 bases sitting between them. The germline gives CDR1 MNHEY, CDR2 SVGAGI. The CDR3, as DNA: TGTGCCAGCAGTTACTCGGGAAAAGGGCCCCAGCATCTT. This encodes CASSYSGKGPQHL.

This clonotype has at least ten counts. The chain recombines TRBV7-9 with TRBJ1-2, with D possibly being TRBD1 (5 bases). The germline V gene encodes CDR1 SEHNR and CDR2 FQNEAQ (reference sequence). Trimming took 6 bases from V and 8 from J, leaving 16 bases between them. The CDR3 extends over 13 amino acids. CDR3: CASSGAAIRGYTF. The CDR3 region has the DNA TGTGCCAGCAGTGGGGCGGCGATTAGGGGCTACACCTTC. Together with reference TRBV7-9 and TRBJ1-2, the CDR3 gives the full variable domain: DTGVSQNPRHKITKRGQNVTFRCDPISEHNRLYWYRQTLGQGPEFLTYFQNEAQLEKSRLLSDRFSAERPKGSFSTLEIQRTEQGDSAMYLCASSGAAIRGYTFGSGTRLTVV.

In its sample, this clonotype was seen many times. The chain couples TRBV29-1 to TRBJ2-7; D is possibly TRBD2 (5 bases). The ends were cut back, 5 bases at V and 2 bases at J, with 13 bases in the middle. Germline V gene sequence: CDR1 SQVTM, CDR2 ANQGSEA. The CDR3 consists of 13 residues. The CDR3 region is CSVLRDGPYEQYF. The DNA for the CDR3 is TGCAGCGTTCTGAGGGATGGCCCCTACGAGCAGTACTTC.

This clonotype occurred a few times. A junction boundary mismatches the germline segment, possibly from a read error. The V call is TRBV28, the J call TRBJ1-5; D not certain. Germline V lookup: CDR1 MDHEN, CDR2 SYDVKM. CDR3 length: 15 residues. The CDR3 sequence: CVSRSGDYSNQPQHF. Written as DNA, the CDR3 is TGTGTCAGCAGATCTGGAGATTATAGCAATCAGCCCCAGCATTTT.

The CDR3 loop reads CASSVGGFSHEQYF. For the CDR3, the DNA is TGTGCCAGCAGCGTCGGGGGGTTTTCGCACGAGCAGTACTTC. The chain links TRBV9 to TRBJ2-7; 7 nucleotides align to TRBD2. The CDR3 totals 14 residues. CDR1 and CDR2 (germline): SGDLS, YYNGEE. The V gene end was trimmed by 2 bases and the J gene end by 5 bases; junction bases not matched to a gene: 7.

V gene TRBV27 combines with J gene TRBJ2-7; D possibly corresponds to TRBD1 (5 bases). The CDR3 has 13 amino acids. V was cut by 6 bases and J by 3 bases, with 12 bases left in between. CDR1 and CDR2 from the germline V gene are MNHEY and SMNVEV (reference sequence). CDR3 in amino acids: CASSPGFFYEQYF. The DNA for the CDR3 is TGTGCCAGCAGCCCAGGGTTTTTCTACGAGCAGTACTTC.

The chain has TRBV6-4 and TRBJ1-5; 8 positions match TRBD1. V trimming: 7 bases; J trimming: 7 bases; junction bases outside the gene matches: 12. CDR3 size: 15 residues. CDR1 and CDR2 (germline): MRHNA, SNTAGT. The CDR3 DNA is TGTGCCAGCATGCAGAGGACAGGGCCCGCACAGCCCCAGCATTTT. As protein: CASMQRTGPAQPQHF.

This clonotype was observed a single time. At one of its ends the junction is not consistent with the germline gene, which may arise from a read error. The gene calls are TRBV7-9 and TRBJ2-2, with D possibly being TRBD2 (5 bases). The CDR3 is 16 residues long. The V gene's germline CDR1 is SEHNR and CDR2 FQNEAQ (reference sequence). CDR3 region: CASSSNLGKNTGEPFF. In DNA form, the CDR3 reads TGTGCCAGCAGCTCAAACCTGGGGAAGAACACCGGGGAGCCGTTTTTT.

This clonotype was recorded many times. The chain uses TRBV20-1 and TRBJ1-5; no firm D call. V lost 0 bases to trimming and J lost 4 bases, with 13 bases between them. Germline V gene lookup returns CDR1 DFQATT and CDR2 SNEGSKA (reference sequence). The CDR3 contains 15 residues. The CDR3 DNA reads TGCAGTGCTAGAGAAAGGTACAGAACTAATCAGCCCCAGCATTTT. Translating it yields CSARERYRTNQPQHF.

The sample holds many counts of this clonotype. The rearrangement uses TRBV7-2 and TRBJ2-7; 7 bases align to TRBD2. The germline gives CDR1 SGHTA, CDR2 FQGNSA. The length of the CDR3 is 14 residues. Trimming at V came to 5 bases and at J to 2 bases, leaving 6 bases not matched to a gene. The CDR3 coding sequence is TGTGCCAGCAGCCGGTCGGGGGGTCCCTACGAGCAGTACTTC. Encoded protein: CASSRSGGPYEQYF.

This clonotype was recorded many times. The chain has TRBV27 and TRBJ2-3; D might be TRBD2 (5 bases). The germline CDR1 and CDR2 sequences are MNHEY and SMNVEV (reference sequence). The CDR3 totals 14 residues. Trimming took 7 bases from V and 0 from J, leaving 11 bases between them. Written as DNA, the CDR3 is TGTGCCAGCAAGGAGGCCGAAAGCACAGATACGCAGTATTTT. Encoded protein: CASKEAESTDTQYF.

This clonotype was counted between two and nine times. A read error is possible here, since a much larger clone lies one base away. In DNA, the CDR3 is TGTGCTAGCGGCCAGGACAGGTCCTCCTACAATGAGCAGTTCTTC. Its protein product is CASGQDRSSYNEQFF. The chain couples TRBV7-6 to TRBJ2-1, with a tentative D call TRBD1 (7 bases). This CDR3 is built from 15 residues. Germline V gene lookup returns CDR1 SGHVS and CDR2 FNYEAQ.

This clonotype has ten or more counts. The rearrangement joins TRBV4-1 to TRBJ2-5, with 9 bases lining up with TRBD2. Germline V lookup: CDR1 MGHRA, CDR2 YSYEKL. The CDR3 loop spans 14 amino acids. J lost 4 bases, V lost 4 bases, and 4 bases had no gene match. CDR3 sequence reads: CASSLTSGPETQYF. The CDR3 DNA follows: TGCGCCAGCAGCCTTACTAGCGGGCCAGAGACCCAGTACTTC.

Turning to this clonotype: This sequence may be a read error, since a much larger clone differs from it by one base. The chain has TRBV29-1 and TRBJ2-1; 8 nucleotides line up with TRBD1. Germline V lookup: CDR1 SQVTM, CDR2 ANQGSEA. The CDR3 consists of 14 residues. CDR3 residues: CSGRTGSSYNEQLF. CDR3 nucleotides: TGCAGCGGCAGGACAGGGAGCTCCTACAATGAGCAGCTCTTC.

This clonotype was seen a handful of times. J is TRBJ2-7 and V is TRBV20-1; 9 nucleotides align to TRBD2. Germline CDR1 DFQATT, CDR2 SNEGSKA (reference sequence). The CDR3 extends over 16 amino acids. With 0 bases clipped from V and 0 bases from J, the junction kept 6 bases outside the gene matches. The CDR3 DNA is TGCAGTGCTAGAGAGGTTGGTAGCGGGAGCTCCTACGAGCAGTACTTC. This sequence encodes CSAREVGSGSSYEQYF.